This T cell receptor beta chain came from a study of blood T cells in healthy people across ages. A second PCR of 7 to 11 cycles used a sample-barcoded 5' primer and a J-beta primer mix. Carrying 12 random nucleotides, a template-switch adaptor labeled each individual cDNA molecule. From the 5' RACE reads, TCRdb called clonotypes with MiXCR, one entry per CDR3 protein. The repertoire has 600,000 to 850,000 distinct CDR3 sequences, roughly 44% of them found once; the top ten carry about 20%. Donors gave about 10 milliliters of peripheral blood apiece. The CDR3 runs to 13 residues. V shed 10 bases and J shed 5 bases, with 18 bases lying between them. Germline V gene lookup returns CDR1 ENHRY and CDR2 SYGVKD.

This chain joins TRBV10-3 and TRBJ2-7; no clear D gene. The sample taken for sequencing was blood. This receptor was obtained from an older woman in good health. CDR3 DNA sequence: TGTGCCACCTCAATTGACCAAATCCACGAGCAGTACTTC. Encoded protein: CATSIDQIHEQYF.